Following are 29 T cell receptor beta chains from one sample sequenced in a study of blood T cell repertoires in COVID-19. The data were produced by immunoSEQ multiplex PCR, yet TCRdb's version contains in-frame clones alone and is incomplete. This table holds roughly 66,000 clones, more than 85% found once. Sequencing was done on a sample of peripheral blood. These receptors all stem from a human donor with active COVID-19. The donor label of this sample is uncertain.

J is TRBJ1-6 and V is TRBV18; TRBD1 matches at 7 bases. From germline, CDR1 is KGHSH and CDR2 LQKENI. With V trimmed by 3 bases and J by 7 bases, 3 bases remained unmatched. CDR3 length: 14 residues. CDR3 amino acids: CASSPGTENSPLHF. The DNA for the CDR3 is TGTGCCAGCTCACCCGGGACAGAGAATTCACCCCTCCACTTT.

The V gene is TRBV28, the J gene TRBJ1-2; D unresolved. CDR1 and CDR2 (germline): MDHEN, SYDVKM. This CDR3 contains 11 residues. In DNA, the CDR3 is TGTGGGCTTGGAGGGAACGGGGGCTACACCTTC. The encoded protein is CGLGGNGGYTF.

This chain links TRBV19 with TRBJ2-3; TRBD1 matches at 10 bases. CDR1 LNHDA and CDR2 SQIVND come from the germline V gene (reference sequence). V dropped 6 bases and J dropped 8; count of bases not matched to a gene: 14. CDR3 size: 16 residues. The DNA for the CDR3 is TGTGCCAGTAGAAACTCCGGGACAGGGGACAAGGCTACGCAGTATTTT. Protein sequence: CASRNSGTGDKATQYF.

This sequence joins TRBV28 and TRBJ1-1; TRBD1 agrees at 9 bases. Germline V gives CDR1 MDHEN, CDR2 SYDVKM. The CDR3 consists of 16 residues. V lost 3 bases, J lost 3 bases, and 8 bases stayed unmatched. CDR3 sequence (DNA): TGTGCCAGCAGTTTTCCCTTCCGGGACAGGGACACTGAAGCTTTCTTT. Protein: CASSFPFRDRDTEAFF. Drawing the rest from reference TRBV28 and TRBJ1-1, the complete variable domain is DVKVTQSSRYLVKRTGEKVFLECVQDMDHENMFWYRQDPGLGLRLIYFSYDVKMKEKGDIPEGYSVSREKKERFSLILESASTNQTSMYLCASSFPFRDRDTEAFFGQGTRLTVV.

Written as DNA, the CDR3 is TGTGCCAGCAGCTTAGGGACAGATCTCTATAGCAATCAGCCCCAGCATTTT. It specifies CASSLGTDLYSNQPQHF. J is TRBJ1-5 and V is TRBV7-2, with D perhaps TRBD1 (6 bases). V lost 1 base to trimming and J lost 0 bases, with 13 bases between them. The CDR3 covers 17 residues. Germline V CDR1 and CDR2: SGHTA, FQGNSA.

The CDR3 nucleotides are TGTGCCAGCAGTGACGGTTTGGGGACAGTACGGATCCAAGAGACCCAGTACTTC. It yields the protein CASSDGLGTVRIQETQYF. V gene TRBV6-1 combines with J gene TRBJ2-5; TRBD1 aligns across 7 bases. Trimming removed 3 bases from V and 1 base from J; junction bases left unmatched: 14. This CDR3 has 18 residues. Germline assignment: CDR1 MNHNS and CDR2 SASEGT.

This chain links TRBV13 with TRBJ2-7, with 7 bases lining up with TRBD1. J gave up 0 bases and V 0 bases, and 2 bases lay outside the gene matches. The CDR3 runs to 15 residues. Germline V lookup: CDR1 PRHDT, CDR2 FYEKMQ (reference sequence). The CDR3 nucleotides are TGTGCCAGCAGCTTAGGTTCAGGGGGCTCCTACGAGCAGTACTTC. It codes for CASSLGSGGSYEQYF. Combining the CDR3 with reference TRBV13 and TRBJ2-7 gives the whole variable domain AAGVIQSPRHLIKEKRETATLKCYPIPRHDTVYWYQQGPGQDPQFLISFYEKMQSDKGSIPDRFSAQQFSDYHSELNMSSLELGDSALYFCASSLGSGGSYEQYFGPGTRLTVT.

This clone was observed a single time. The chain couples TRBV4-1 to TRBJ2-5; 9 bases fit TRBD2. Germline CDR1 and CDR2: MGHRA and YSYEKL. J was trimmed by 2 bases and V by 3 bases; bases with no gene match: 4. The CDR3 is 15 residues long. DNA for the CDR3: TGCGCCAGCAGCCAGGTAGCGGGAGATCAAGAGACCCAGTACTTC. Translated: CASSQVAGDQETQYF.

This chain joins TRBV6-5 and TRBJ1-1; TRBD1 is a possible D gene (6 bases). Germline CDR1 reads MNHEY; CDR2 reads SVGAGI. The ends were cut back, 8 bases at V and 5 bases at J, with 12 bases in the middle. This CDR3 spans 12 amino acids. The CDR3 here is CASSGTYTEAFF. CDR3 DNA: TGTGCCAGCTCAGGGACATATACTGAAGCTTTCTTT.

The rearrangement uses TRBV27 and TRBJ1-1, with D unresolved. CDR3 length equals 15 residues. With 0 bases removed from V and 1 base from J, the gap between germline ends came to 9 bases. The germline V gene has CDR1 MNHEY and CDR2 SMNVEV (reference sequence). The CDR3 sequence is CASSLSRISNTEAFF. The DNA of the CDR3 is TGTGCCAGCAGTTTATCGCGGATCTCGAACACTGAAGCTTTCTTT.

The chain combines TRBV18 with TRBJ2-7, with 10 positions matching TRBD1. CDR1 is KGHSH and CDR2 is LQKENI in the germline V gene. V trimming: 3 bases; J trimming: 5 bases; junction bases outside the gene matches: 10. CDR3 length: 16 residues. The CDR3 region is CASSPSPQTGGHEQYF. CDR3 nucleotide sequence: TGTGCCAGCTCACCGAGCCCCCAGACAGGGGGCCACGAGCAGTACTTC.

The chain links TRBV10-3 to TRBJ1-5; D unresolved. Trimming removed 6 bases from V and 3 bases from J, with 9 bases in between. The CDR3 runs 13 residues. Germline assignment: CDR1 ENHRY and CDR2 SYGVKD. CDR3: CAISSDNNQPQHF. The CDR3 bases are TGTGCCATCAGCTCTGACAACAATCAGCCCCAGCATTTT.

The V and J genes are TRBV5-4 and TRBJ2-3; TRBD2 matches at 13 bases. The germline V gene has CDR1 SGHNT and CDR2 YYREEE (reference sequence). Trimming removed 4 bases from V and 3 bases from J; junction bases left unmatched: 11. CDR3 length: 18 amino acids. As DNA, the CDR3 is TGTGCCAGCAGCCACGGGGACCGGACTAGCGGGAGAACAGATACGCAGTATTTT. This codes for CASSHGDRTSGRTDTQYF.

V gene TRBV28 combines with J gene TRBJ2-5, with a weak D call TRBD1 (6 bases). Germline V lookup: CDR1 MDHEN, CDR2 SYDVKM. The CDR3 has 15 amino acids. V was clipped by 6 bases and J by 2 bases, with 16 bases between them. The CDR3: CASSFSGTPQETQYF. DNA for the CDR3: TGTGCCAGCAGCTTCTCCGGGACACCACAAGAGACCCAGTACTTC.

The chain uses TRBV4-3 and TRBJ1-2; no definite D call. V dropped 0 bases and J dropped 3 bases, with 8 bases sitting between them. Germline CDR1 reads LGHNA; CDR2 reads YSLEER. The CDR3 loop spans 14 amino acids. The chain's CDR3 is CASSQDRGDYGYTF. In nucleotides, the CDR3 is TGCGCCAGCAGCCAAGATCGGGGAGACTATGGCTACACCTTC.

The V gene is TRBV18, the J gene TRBJ2-5, with TRBD1 matching over 11 bases. This CDR3 comprises 14 residues. V was clipped by 3 bases and J by 4 bases; unmatched bases: 1. The germline V gene has CDR1 KGHSH and CDR2 LQKENI. In DNA, the CDR3 is TGTGCCAGCTCACCGGGACAGGGGGTAGAGACCCAGTACTTC. Protein sequence: CASSPGQGVETQYF.

The chain has TRBV19 and TRBJ1-5; D is undetermined. With 2 bases removed from V and 3 bases from J, the gap between germline ends came to 11 bases. The CDR3 runs 15 residues. Per the germline V gene, CDR1 is LNHDA and CDR2 is SQIVND (reference sequence). The CDR3, as DNA: TGTGCCAGTAGTATAAGCCGGGGTAACAATCAGCCCCAGCATTTT. It yields the protein CASSISRGNNQPQHF. Based on the CDR3 plus reference TRBV19 and TRBJ1-5, the full variable domain is DGGITQSPKYLFRKEGQNVTLSCEQNLNHDAMYWYRQDPGQGLRLIYYSQIVNDFQKGDIAEGYSVSREKKESFPLTVTSAQKNPTAFYLCASSISRGNNQPQHFGDGTRLSIL.

This clone has more than one count but fewer than ten. The V call is TRBV9, the J call TRBJ2-2; D is unclear. The V gene lost 2 bases and the J gene lost 6 bases, with 11 bases spanning the gap. Germline loops: CDR1 SGDLS, CDR2 YYNGEE. CDR3 size: 14 residues. The CDR3 sequence: CASSVTTSAGELFF. CDR3 sequence (DNA): TGTGCCAGCAGCGTTACCACCTCGGCCGGGGAGCTGTTTTTT. The entire variable domain, with the rest obtained from reference TRBV9 and TRBJ2-2, is as follows: DSGVTQTPKHLITATGQRVTLRCSPRSGDLSVYWYQQSLDQGLQFLIQYYNGEERAKGNILERFSAQQFPDLHSELNLSSLELGDSALYFCASSVTTSAGELFFGEGSRLTVL.

The CDR3 spells CASKTGGSSYNEQFF. The CDR3 DNA sequence: TGTGCCAGCAAGACGGGGGGCAGCTCCTACAATGAGCAGTTCTTC. The J gene is TRBJ2-1, the V gene TRBV28; tentative D call: TRBD2 (7 bases). CDR1 and CDR2 from the germline V gene are MDHEN and SYDVKM. Deletions cut 7 bases from V and 0 bases from J, with 13 bases between. The CDR3 has 15 amino acids.

In nucleotides, the CDR3 is TGTGCCAGCAGTAAGATACAGGGGGTCCCCTACAATGAGCAGTTCTTC. Amino acid sequence: CASSKIQGVPYNEQFF. This sequence joins TRBV27 and TRBJ2-1; 8 nucleotides align to TRBD1. This CDR3 has 16 residues. The germline V gene has CDR1 MNHEY and CDR2 SMNVEV (reference sequence). After removal of 5 bases from V and 2 bases from J, the junction contained 8 bases not matched to a gene.

V usage is TRBV7-2 and J usage is TRBJ1-6, with D possibly matching TRBD1 (5 bases). This CDR3 has 13 amino acids. The germline gives CDR1 SGHTA, CDR2 FQGNSA. V was cut by 3 bases and J by 15 bases, with 15 bases left in between. Here the CDR3 reads CASSLDGYGGLHF. The CDR3 DNA is TGTGCCAGCAGCTTGGACGGGTACGGGGGCCTCCACTTT.

The chain is built from TRBV7-9 and TRBJ1-1, with 7 bases that match TRBD1. From germline, CDR1 is SEHNR and CDR2 FQNEAQ (reference sequence). This CDR3 comprises 14 residues. The V and J ends lost 4 bases and 1 base, in that order; junction bases with no gene match: 3. The CDR3 DNA reads TGTGCCAGCAGCTGGACAGGACCGAACACTGAAGCTTTCTTT. Its protein product is CASSWTGPNTEAFF.

The chain uses TRBV11-2 and TRBJ1-1, with D perhaps TRBD1 (5 bases). Trimming pared 5 bases from V and 5 bases from J, leaving 15 bases between. Germline V gives CDR1 SGHAT, CDR2 FQNNGV. The CDR3 loop spans 14 amino acids. CDR3 DNA sequence: TGTGCCAGCAGCCCACCCCGGGGGGATACTGAAGCTTTCTTT. Translation gives CASSPPRGDTEAFF.

This clone was seen just once. The chain carries TRBV7-8 and TRBJ1-1; D gene ambiguous. V lost 5 bases to trimming and J lost 1 base, with 11 bases between them. CDR1 and CDR2 from the germline V gene are SGHVS and FQNEAQ. This CDR3 has 14 amino acids. CDR3 region: CASSASWENTEAFF. DNA of the CDR3: TGTGCCAGCAGCGCTAGCTGGGAGAACACTGAAGCTTTCTTT.

In nucleotides, the CDR3 is TGTGCCACGACGGAGCGCTCGGGGAGAGAAAAACTGTTTTTT. Its protein product is CATTERSGREKLFF. The V and J genes are TRBV10-3 and TRBJ1-4; D not resolved. V shed 10 bases and J shed 8 bases, with 20 bases lying between them. The CDR3 loop spans 14 amino acids. Germline V gives CDR1 ENHRY, CDR2 SYGVKD.

This sequence joins TRBV7-3 and TRBJ2-1; 11 positions agree with TRBD2. This CDR3 has 13 amino acids. CDR1 and CDR2 from the germline V gene are SGHTA and FQGTGA. V was clipped by 5 bases and J by 12 bases; unmatched bases: 6. The CDR3 DNA reads TGTGCCAGCAGCCTGGGACTAGCGGACGGGCAGTTCTTC. It is translated as CASSLGLADGQFF.

The rearrangement joins TRBV6-1 to TRBJ2-3, with D hard to call. This CDR3 is 16 amino acids long. V lost 0 bases and J lost 0, with 10 bases in between. Germline CDR1 reads MNHNS; CDR2 reads SASEGT. The CDR3 bases are TGTGCCAGCAGTGAAGCGCTCGGTCCTAGCACAGATACGCAGTATTTT. It translates to CASSEALGPSTDTQYF.

Only one count was recorded for this clone. CDR3 DNA: TGTGCCAGCAGTTTTAGGGCTAGCGGGAGGCCCGGCCAAGAGACCCAGTACTTC. Translated, it gives CASSFRASGRPGQETQYF. The J gene is TRBJ2-5, the V gene TRBV28; TRBD2 matches at 11 bases. The germline V gene has CDR1 MDHEN and CDR2 SYDVKM. The CDR3 is made up of 18 amino acids. J gave up 1 base and V 3 bases, and 10 bases lay outside the gene matches.

V is TRBV5-1 and J is TRBJ2-1; 8 bases align to TRBD1. The CDR3 extends over 15 amino acids. The V gene end was trimmed by 3 bases and the J gene end by 4 bases; junction bases not matched to a gene: 6. Germline loops: CDR1 SGHRS, CDR2 YFSETQ. This chain's CDR3 is CASSSGQGTYNEQFF. CDR3 in DNA: TGCGCCAGCAGCTCTGGACAGGGCACATACAATGAGCAGTTCTTC. Full variable domain (missing parts from reference TRBV5-1 and TRBJ2-1): KAGVTQTPRYLIKTRGQQVTLSCSPISGHRSVSWYQQTPGQGLQFLFEYFSETQRNKGNFPGRFSGRQFSNSRSEMNVSTLELGDSALYLCASSSGQGTYNEQFFGPGTRLTVL.